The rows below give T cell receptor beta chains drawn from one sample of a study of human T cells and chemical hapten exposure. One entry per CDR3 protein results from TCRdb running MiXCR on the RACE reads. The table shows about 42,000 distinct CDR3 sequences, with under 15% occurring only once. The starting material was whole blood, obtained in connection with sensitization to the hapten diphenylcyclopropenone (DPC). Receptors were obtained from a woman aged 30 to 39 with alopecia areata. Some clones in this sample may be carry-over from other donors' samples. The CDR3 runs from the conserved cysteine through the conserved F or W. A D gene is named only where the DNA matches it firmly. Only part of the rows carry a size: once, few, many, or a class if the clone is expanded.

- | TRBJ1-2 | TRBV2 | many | CASSVTDYYGYTF | TGTGCCAGCAGTGTTACCGATTACTATGGCTACACCTTC
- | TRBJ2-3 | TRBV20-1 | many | CSGVDRGFPTDTQYF | TGCAGTGGGGTGGATAGGGGGTTTCCCACAGATACGCAGTATTTT
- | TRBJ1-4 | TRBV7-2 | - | CASSSSREKLFF | TGTGCCAGCAGTTCAAGTAGGGAAAAACTGTTTTTT
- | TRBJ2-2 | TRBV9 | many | CASSVGQPNTGELFF | TGTGCCAGCAGCGTAGGGCAGCCGAACACCGGGGAGCTGTTTTTT
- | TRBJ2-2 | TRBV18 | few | CASSFGNTATGELFF | TGTGCCAGCTCATTCGGCAATACGGCAACCGGGGAGCTGTTTTTT
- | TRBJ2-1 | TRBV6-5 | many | CASSYESDSILHEQFF | TGTGCCAGCAGTTACGAATCAGACTCGATCCTACACGAGCAGTTCTTC
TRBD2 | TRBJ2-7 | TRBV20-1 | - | CSASSVHPLAGGFYEQYF | TGCAGTGCTAGTTCCGTTCATCCCCTAGCGGGAGGATTTTACGAGCAGTACTTC
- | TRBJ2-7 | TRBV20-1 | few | CSARRQGTYEQYF | TGCAGTGCTAGACGGCAGGGCACCTACGAGCAGTACTTC
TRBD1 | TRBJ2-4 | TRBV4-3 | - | CASSQYTPQGVNIQYF | TGCGCCAGCAGCCAATATACGCCCCAGGGGGTAAACATTCAGTACTTC
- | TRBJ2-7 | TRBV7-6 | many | CASSLAQRTEQYF | TGTGCCAGCAGCTTAGCGCAGCGTACAGAGCAGTACTTC
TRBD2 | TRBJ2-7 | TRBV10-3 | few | CAISESGRSGHEQYF | TGTGCCATCAGTGAGTCCGGGAGGAGCGGCCACGAGCAGTACTTC
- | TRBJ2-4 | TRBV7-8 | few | CASSSPMEAKNIQYF | TGTGCCAGCAGCTCCCCGATGGAAGCCAAAAACATTCAGTACTTC
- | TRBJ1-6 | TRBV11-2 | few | CASSQYISPLHF | TGTGCCAGCAGCCAATATATTTCACCCCTCCACTTT